The present entry profiles one TCR beta chain with its context. The antigen is unknown. CDR1 and CDR2 (germline): WNHNN, SYGVQD (reference sequence). Trimming stripped 4 bases from V and 1 base from J, with 11 bases between. The CDR3 loop spans 15 amino acids. This entry belongs to a study of T cell responses to AZD1222 COVID-19 vaccine. Generated by immunoSEQ multiplex PCR, the TCRdb table keeps only in-frame clones and is missing some. The sample includes 140,000 to 150,000 clones, around 89% of them seen just once. Findings and limits, study-wide: Donors were largely white British and mainly female; clonal diversity was possibly underestimated.

V usage is TRBV10-1 and J usage is TRBJ1-5; possible D gene TRBD1, 5 bases. Source: peripheral blood, taken on day 0 of AZD1222 vaccination. This sequence was found in an adult in good health. This chain's CDR3 is CASSGQGSSNQPQHF. CDR3 nucleotides: TGCGCCAGCAGTGGTCAGGGCTCGAGCAATCAGCCCCAGCATTTT.